Given below is one TCR beta chain in context. Antigen specificity is unknown. Reverse transcribing all isolated RNA meant expressed TCRB transcripts were sequenced. Each sample of naive, central memory or regulatory T cells had, on average, about 3.6 million reads. Sequencing was performed with immunoSEQ multiplex PCR; in TCRdb, only in-frame clones are kept and a portion is missing. The top ten clones hold more than 0.8% of a sample with 300,000 to 400,000 clones, over 7% of them seen once. Cell sorting via CD45RO/CCR7/CD25/CD127/CD95/CD27 was performed to obtain CD4+ naive, central memory, regulatory and stem cell-like memory cells. The data were taken from a study of beta chain features in type 1 diabetes. Broader study findings: Moderately but significantly shorter TCRB CDR3s were found in Type 1 diabetes patients in all four CD4+ subsets. Patients' naive, central memory and Treg TCRB repertoires seemed closer to one another than those of healthy donors.

This TCR came from a man aged 30 to 45 with type 1 diabetes. Sequencing was performed on central memory CD4+ T cells from blood.

The CDR3 sequence is CASSLPGGKETQYF. Written as DNA, the CDR3 is TGTGCCAGCAGCTTGCCCGGGGGAAAAGAGACCCAGTACTTC. V gene TRBV5-4 combines with J gene TRBJ2-5; tentative D call: TRBD2 (6 bases). The germline V gene encodes CDR1 SGHNT and CDR2 YYREEE (reference sequence). CDR3 length equals 14 residues. V lost 1 base to trimming and J lost 3 bases, with 10 bases between them.